A selection of T cell receptor beta chains follows, all from one sample in a study of T cells in narcolepsy. TCRdb's copy holds only in-frame clones and misses some; the assay was immunoSEQ multiplex PCR. The table includes about 25,000 clones, around 85% detected once. The sequencing input was CD45RA- memory CD4+ T cells from PBMCs. These receptors were taken from a human donor with narcolepsy. The CDR3 runs from the conserved cysteine through the conserved F or W. Part of the rows lack a size; the others show once, few, many or a class for expanded clones.

>once|TRBV14
CASSQLGGISYNEQFF
>-|TRBV2
CASTSTVAQETQYF
>-|TRBV25-1
CASSDQPHANEQFF
>few|TRBV7-8
CASSPQRGGNTIYF
>-|TRBV19
CASSPRGTSHKGDQETQYF
>-|TRBV18
CASSQTSPPGEQFF
>-|TRBV30
CAWARQGAHGYTF
>once|TRBV4-3
CASSPNDRVGTGELFF
>-|TRBV7-6
CASSLEGRGRTSGNTIYF
>-|TRBV27
CASSLKGPYGYTF
>-|TRBV4-2
CASSQEKSDSGNTIYF
>-|TRBV5-3
CARSVVGLPRGAYEQYF
>-|TRBV5-1
CASSLFLNTEAFF
>-|TRBV5-1
CASSWDGGELFF
>-|TRBV9
CASSQGINEKLFF